The 15 T cell receptor beta chains given below trace back to one sample, sequenced in a study of OX40 agonist ivuxolimab in advanced cancers. The table came from immunoSEQ multiplex PCR; TCRdb's copy has only in-frame clones and leaves some out. The table has more than 40,000 clones, approximately 87% seen once. The specimen was CD4+ or CD8+ T cells sorted from blood, collected in a trial of the OX40 agonist ivuxolimab. These receptors originate from an adult with an advanced solid tumor such as melanoma, head and neck, liver or kidney cancer.

This clone was counted only a few times. CDR3 coding DNA: TGTGCCAGCAGCGTAGGGCAGGGCACCGCCTACGAGCAGTACTTC. Protein: CASSVGQGTAYEQYF. The gene calls are TRBV9 and TRBJ2-7, with D maybe TRBD1 (5 bases). Deletions cut 0 bases from V and 2 bases from J, with 12 bases between. The CDR3 is made up of 15 amino acids. Germline V gene sequence: CDR1 SGDLS, CDR2 YYNGEE.

This rearrangement joins TRBV7-9 to TRBJ1-1; tentative D call: TRBD1 (5 bases). V was shortened by 1 base and J by 4 bases, with 13 bases between the two germline ends. The CDR3 is 15 residues long. The germline CDR1 and CDR2 sequences are SEHNR and FQNEAQ (reference sequence). Written as DNA, the CDR3 is TGTGCCAGCAGCTTAGGGTGGGTTGGGGGCACTGAAGCTTTCTTT. Encoded protein: CASSLGWVGGTEAFF.

The rearrangement uses TRBV4-2 and TRBJ2-3; D is perhaps TRBD2 (6 bases). This CDR3 region has 16 residues. Trimming removed 4 bases from V and 3 bases from J, with 17 bases in between. Germline V gene data show CDR1 as LGHNA and CDR2 as YNFKEQ. The CDR3 sequence: CASSLQGTGRTDTQYF. The CDR3, as DNA: TGTGCCAGCAGCCTTCAAGGTACCGGGAGAACAGATACGCAGTATTTT.

The V and J genes are TRBV7-8 and TRBJ2-2, with D tentatively TRBD2 (5 bases). CDR1 and CDR2 (germline): SGHVS, FQNEAQ. With 8 bases removed from V and 6 bases from J, the gap between germline ends came to 7 bases. CDR3 length: 11 residues. The CDR3 DNA sequence: TGTGCCAGCCCGGAGGCCGGGGAGCTGTTTTTT. It yields the protein CASPEAGELFF.

The genes are TRBV14 and TRBJ1-2; D ambiguous. This CDR3 contains 13 residues. Germline V gene data show CDR1 as SGHDN and CDR2 as FVKESK. Trimming removed 1 base at V and 5 bases at J, with 8 bases between. The CDR3 nucleotides are TGTGCCAGCAGCCAAGGAGTTAGGTATGGCTACACCTTC. Protein product: CASSQGVRYGYTF. The full variable domain, with the rest looked up from reference TRBV14 and TRBJ1-2, is EAGVTQFPSHSVIEKGQTVTLRCDPISGHDNLYWYRRVMGKEIKFLLHFVKESKQDESGMPNNRFLAERTGGTYSTLKVQPAELEDSGVYFCASSQGVRYGYTFGSGTRLTVV.

This rearrangement joins TRBV5-1 to TRBJ2-5; TRBD1 aligns across 9 bases. Matching the DNA end better, TRBJ2-7 makes the J call doubtful. Germline CDR1 is SGHRS and CDR2 is YFSETQ. This CDR3 spans 14 amino acids. CDR3 nucleotides: TGCGCCAGCAGCTTGGGACAGGGGGGATACGAGCAGTACTTC. It specifies CASSLGQGGYEQYF.

This chain's CDR3 is CASTSAGTGVIQETQYF. The CDR3 DNA is TGTGCCAGCACATCTGCGGGGACAGGGGTGATCCAAGAGACCCAGTACTTC. The chain links TRBV13 to TRBJ2-5, with TRBD1 matching over 10 bases. This CDR3 has 17 amino acids. In germline, CDR1 is PRHDT, CDR2 FYEKMQ (reference sequence). The J segment lost 1 base and the V segment lost 7 bases, leaving 12 bases of the junction unmatched.

This clone has only one observation. The chain employs TRBV6-5 and TRBJ2-7, with D perhaps TRBD2 (5 bases). Looked up from germline, CDR1 is MNHEY and CDR2 is SVGAGI. The ends were cut back, 10 bases at V and 4 bases at J, with 11 bases in the middle. The CDR3 extends over 11 amino acids. CDR3: CATEDWYEQYF. The DNA for the CDR3 is TGTGCCACCGAGGACTGGTACGAGCAGTACTTC.

The chain links TRBV7-7 to TRBJ2-5, with D possibly being TRBD1 (6 bases). V gave up 5 bases and J gave up 2 bases, with 12 bases separating them. The CDR3 extends over 14 amino acids. Germline V gene data show CDR1 as SSHAT and CDR2 as FNYEAQ (reference sequence). Here the CDR3 reads CASSPDSPQETQYF. In DNA form, the CDR3 reads TGTGCCAGCAGCCCGGACAGCCCTCAAGAGACCCAGTACTTC.

This clone has just a few counts. This rearrangement joins TRBV9 to TRBJ1-2; TRBD1 agrees at 9 bases. The CDR3 consists of 16 residues. Trimming at V came to 4 bases and at J to 0 bases, leaving 7 bases not matched to a gene. CDR1 is SGDLS and CDR2 is YYNGEE in the germline V gene. As DNA, the CDR3 is TGTGCCAGCAGCCCATGGACAGGGGCCACTAACTATGGCTACACCTTC. Amino acid sequence: CASSPWTGATNYGYTF.

The V gene is TRBV4-3, the J gene TRBJ2-7, with a weak D call TRBD2 (6 bases). V was trimmed by 0 bases and J by 7 bases, leaving 16 bases between them. The germline CDR1 and CDR2 sequences are LGHNA and YSLEER. The CDR3 has 15 amino acids. CDR3 bases: TGCGCCAGCAGCCAAGATTCGGGAGATCTATGGGAGCAGTACTTC. This encodes CASSQDSGDLWEQYF.

The chain carries TRBV6-1 and TRBJ2-1; 9 bases are a match to TRBD2. The CDR3 contains 15 residues. Losses at the gene ends were 8 bases for V and 8 bases for J; bases not matched to a gene: 13. The germline CDR1 and CDR2 sequences are MNHNS and SASEGT. CDR3: CASGPRRGGFHEQFF. Here the CDR3 DNA reads TGTGCCAGCGGACCTAGGCGGGGGGGCTTCCATGAGCAGTTCTTC.

This chain connects TRBV4-1 to TRBJ2-7; D gene unclear. The V gene lost 0 bases and the J gene lost 3 bases, with 12 bases spanning the gap. Germline V gives CDR1 MGHRA, CDR2 YSYEKL. The CDR3 contains 15 residues. CDR3 in amino acids: CASSQEPDGYYEQYF. CDR3 nucleotide sequence: TGCGCCAGCAGCCAAGAACCGGATGGGTACTACGAGCAGTACTTC.

The chain carries TRBV5-1 and TRBJ1-3; D is ambiguous. The CDR3 sequence is 17 residues long. The V end lost 8 bases, the J end lost 4 bases, and 25 bases lay between the germline ends. Germline-derived CDR1 and CDR2 are SGHRS and YFSETQ. The CDR3 reads CASASPADEVPGNTIYF. In DNA, the CDR3 is TGCGCCAGTGCCTCCCCGGCAGACGAGGTACCGGGAAACACCATATATTTT.

The chain has TRBV7-6 and TRBJ1-1, with D uncertain. CDR1 is SGHVS and CDR2 is FNYEAQ in the germline V gene. Trimming removed 0 bases from V and 5 bases from J, with 7 bases in between. The CDR3 is made up of 13 amino acids. This CDR3 is CASSLAQWTEAFF. DNA for the CDR3: TGTGCCAGCAGCTTAGCCCAGTGGACTGAAGCTTTCTTT.